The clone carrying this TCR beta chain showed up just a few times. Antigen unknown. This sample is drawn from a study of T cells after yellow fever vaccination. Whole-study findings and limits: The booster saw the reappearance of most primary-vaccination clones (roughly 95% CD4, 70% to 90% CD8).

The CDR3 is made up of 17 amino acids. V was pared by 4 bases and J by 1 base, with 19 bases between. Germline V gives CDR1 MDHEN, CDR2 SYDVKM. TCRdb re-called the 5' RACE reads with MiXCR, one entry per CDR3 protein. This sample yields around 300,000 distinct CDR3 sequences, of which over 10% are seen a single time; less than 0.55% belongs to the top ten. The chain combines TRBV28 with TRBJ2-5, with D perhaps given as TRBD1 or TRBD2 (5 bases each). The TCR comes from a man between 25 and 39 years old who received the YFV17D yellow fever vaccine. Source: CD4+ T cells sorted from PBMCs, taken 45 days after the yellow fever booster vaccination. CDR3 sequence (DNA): TGTGCCAGCAGTTACGGGACCGGTAGGTCGTTCCAAGAGACCCAGTACTTC. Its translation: CASSYGTGRSFQETQYF. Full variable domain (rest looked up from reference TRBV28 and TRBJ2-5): DVKVTQSSRYLVKRTGEKVFLECVQDMDHENMFWYRQDPGLGLRLIYFSYDVKMKEKGDIPEGYSVSREKKERFSLILESASTNQTSMYLCASSYGTGRSFQETQYFGPGTRLLVL.